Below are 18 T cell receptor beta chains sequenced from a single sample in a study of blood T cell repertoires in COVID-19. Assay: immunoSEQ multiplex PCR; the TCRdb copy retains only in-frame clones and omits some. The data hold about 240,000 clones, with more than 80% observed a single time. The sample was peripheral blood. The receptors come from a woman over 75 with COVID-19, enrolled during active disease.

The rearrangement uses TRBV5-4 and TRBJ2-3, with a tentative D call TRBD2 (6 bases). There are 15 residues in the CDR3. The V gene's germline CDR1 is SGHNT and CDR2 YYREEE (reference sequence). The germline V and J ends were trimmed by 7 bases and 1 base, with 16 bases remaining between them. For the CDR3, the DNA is TGTGCCAGCGGAGAACGGCGGGGAGGCACAGATACGCAGTATTTT. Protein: CASGERRGGTDTQYF.

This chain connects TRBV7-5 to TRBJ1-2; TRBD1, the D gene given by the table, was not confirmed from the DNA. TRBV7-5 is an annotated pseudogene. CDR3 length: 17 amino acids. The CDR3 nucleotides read TGTGCCAGAAGCCACTATACAGGGGGAAAAGCTAACTATGGCTACACCTTC. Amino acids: CARSHYTGGKANYGYTF.

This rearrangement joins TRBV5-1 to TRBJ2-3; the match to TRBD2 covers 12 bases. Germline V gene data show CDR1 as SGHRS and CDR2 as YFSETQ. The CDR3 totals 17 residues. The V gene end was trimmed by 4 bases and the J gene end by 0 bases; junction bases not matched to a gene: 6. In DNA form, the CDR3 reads TGCGCCAGCAGCCATGGACTAGCGGGGCCTAGCACAGATACGCAGTATTTT. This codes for CASSHGLAGPSTDTQYF.

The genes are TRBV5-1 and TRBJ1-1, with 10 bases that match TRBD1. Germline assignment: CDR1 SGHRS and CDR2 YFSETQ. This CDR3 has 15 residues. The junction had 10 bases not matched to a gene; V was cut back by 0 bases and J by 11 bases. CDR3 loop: CASSLGGQGTLAAFF. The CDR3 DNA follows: TGCGCCAGCAGCTTGGGGGGACAGGGGACCCTTGCTGCTTTCTTT.

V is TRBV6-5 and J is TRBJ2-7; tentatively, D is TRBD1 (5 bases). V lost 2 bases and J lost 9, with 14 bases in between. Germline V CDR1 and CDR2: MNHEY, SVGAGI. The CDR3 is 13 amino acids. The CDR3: CASSYQGSTPQYF. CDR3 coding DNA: TGTGCCAGCAGTTACCAGGGTTCTACGCCGCAGTACTTC.

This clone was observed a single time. In nucleotides, the CDR3 is TGTGCCACCAGCAGAGATCGACAGCTGGGGCAGTTCTTC. Its protein is CATSRDRQLGQFF. The chain uses TRBV15 and TRBJ2-1; a weak D match, TRBD1 (5 bases). V was clipped by 0 bases and J by 12 bases, with 12 bases between them. The CDR3 loop spans 13 amino acids. From germline, CDR1 is LNHNV and CDR2 YYDKDF (reference sequence).

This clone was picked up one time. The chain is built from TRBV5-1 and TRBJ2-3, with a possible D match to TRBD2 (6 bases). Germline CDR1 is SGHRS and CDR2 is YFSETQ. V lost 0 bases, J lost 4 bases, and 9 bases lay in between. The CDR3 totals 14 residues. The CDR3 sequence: CASSLGREADTQYF. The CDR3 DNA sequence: TGCGCCAGCAGCTTGGGGAGGGAAGCAGATACGCAGTATTTT.

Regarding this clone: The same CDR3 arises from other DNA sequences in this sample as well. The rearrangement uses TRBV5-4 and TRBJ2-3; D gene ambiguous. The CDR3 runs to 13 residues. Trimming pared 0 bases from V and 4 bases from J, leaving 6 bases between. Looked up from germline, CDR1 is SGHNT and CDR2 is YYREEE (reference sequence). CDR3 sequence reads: CASSLAGSDTQYF. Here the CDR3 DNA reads TGTGCCAGCAGCTTGGCAGGTTCAGATACGCAGTATTTT.

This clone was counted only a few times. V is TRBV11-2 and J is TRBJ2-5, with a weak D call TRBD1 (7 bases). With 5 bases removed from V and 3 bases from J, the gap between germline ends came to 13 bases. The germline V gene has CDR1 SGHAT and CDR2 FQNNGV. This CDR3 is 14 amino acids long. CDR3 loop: CASSAFRGEETQYF. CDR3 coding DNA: TGTGCCAGCAGCGCATTCAGGGGGGAAGAGACCCAGTACTTC.

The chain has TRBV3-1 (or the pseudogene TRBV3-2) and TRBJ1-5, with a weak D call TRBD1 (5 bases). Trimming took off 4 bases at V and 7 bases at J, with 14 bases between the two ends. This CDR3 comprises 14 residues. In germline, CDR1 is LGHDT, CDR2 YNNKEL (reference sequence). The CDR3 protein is CASSLSSGRQPQHF. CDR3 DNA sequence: TGTGCCAGCAGCCTTAGCTCAGGGCGGCAGCCCCAGCATTTT.

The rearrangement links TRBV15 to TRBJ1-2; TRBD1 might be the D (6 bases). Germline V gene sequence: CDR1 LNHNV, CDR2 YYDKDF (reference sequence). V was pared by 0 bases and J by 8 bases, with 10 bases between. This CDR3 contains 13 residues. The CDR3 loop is CATSRDTGFGYTF. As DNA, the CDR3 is TGTGCCACCAGCAGAGATACAGGGTTCGGCTACACCTTC.

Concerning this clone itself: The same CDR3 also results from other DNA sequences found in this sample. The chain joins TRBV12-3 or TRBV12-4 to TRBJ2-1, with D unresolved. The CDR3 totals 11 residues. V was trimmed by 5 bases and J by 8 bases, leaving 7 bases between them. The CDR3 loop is CASSLTYEQFF. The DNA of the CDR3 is TGTGCCAGCAGTCTGACTTATGAGCAGTTCTTC.

The chain's CDR3 is CASSWGGDTSYEQYF. In DNA, the CDR3 is TGCGCCAGCAGCTGGGGAGGGGACACCTCCTACGAGCAGTACTTC. This sequence joins TRBV5-1 and TRBJ2-7; D is possibly TRBD2 (7 bases). The germline V gene encodes CDR1 SGHRS and CDR2 YFSETQ. The length of the CDR3 is 15 residues. Trimming removed 3 bases from V and 0 bases from J, with 13 bases in between.

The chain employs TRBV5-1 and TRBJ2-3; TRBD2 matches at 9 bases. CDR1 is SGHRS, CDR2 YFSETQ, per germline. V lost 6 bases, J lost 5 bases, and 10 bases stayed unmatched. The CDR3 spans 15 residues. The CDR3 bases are TGCGCCAGCACCCGGGGGCGGGGGGGCAAAGATACGCAGTATTTT. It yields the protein CASTRGRGGKDTQYF.

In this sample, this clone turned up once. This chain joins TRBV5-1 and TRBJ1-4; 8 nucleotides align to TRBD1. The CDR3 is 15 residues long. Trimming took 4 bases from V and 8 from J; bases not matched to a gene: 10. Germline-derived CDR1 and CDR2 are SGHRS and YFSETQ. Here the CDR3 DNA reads TGCGCCAGCAGCGGATCCGGGACAGGTACAGAAAAACTGTTTTTT. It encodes CASSGSGTGTEKLFF.

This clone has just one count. The CDR3 region is CASSGAGARGDSGANVLTF. Written as DNA, the CDR3 is TGTGCCAGCAGCGGGGCAGGAGCTCGCGGGGACTCTGGGGCCAACGTCCTGACTTTC. The chain recombines TRBV9 with TRBJ2-6, with D possibly matching TRBD2 (6 bases). The CDR3 length is 19 residues. The V gene lost 3 bases and the J gene lost 0 bases, with 19 bases spanning the gap. Germline loops: CDR1 SGDLS, CDR2 YYNGEE.

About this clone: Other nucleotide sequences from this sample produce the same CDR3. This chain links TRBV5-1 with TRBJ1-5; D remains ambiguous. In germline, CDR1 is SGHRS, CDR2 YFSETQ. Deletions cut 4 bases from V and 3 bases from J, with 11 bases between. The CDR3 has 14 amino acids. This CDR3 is CASSLGDINQPQHF. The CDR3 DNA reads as TGCGCCAGCAGCCTGGGAGATATCAATCAGCCCCAGCATTTT.

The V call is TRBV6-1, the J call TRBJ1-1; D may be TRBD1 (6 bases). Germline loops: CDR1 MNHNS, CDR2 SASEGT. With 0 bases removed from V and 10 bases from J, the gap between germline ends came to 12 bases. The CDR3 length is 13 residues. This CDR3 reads CASSEAVDRRAFF. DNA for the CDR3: TGTGCCAGCAGTGAAGCCGTGGACAGAAGAGCTTTCTTT.